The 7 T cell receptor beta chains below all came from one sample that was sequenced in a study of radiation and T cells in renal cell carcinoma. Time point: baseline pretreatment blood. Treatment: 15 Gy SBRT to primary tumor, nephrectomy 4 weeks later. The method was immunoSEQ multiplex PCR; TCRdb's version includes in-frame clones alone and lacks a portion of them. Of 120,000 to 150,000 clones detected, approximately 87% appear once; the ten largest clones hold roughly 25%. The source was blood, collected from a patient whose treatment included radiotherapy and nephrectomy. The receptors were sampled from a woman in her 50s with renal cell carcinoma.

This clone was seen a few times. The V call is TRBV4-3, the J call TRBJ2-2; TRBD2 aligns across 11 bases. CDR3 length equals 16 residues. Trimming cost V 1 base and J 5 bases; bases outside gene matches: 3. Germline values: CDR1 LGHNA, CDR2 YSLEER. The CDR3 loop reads CASSQGTSGSTGELFF. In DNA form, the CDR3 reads TGCGCCAGCAGCCAAGGTACTAGCGGGAGTACCGGGGAGCTGTTTTTT.

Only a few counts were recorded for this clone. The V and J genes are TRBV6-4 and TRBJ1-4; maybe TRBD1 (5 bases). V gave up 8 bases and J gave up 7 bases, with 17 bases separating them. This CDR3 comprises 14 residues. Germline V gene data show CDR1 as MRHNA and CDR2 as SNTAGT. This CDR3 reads CASGLAGYIEKLFF. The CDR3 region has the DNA TGTGCCAGCGGCCTCGCAGGGTATATTGAAAAACTGTTTTTT.

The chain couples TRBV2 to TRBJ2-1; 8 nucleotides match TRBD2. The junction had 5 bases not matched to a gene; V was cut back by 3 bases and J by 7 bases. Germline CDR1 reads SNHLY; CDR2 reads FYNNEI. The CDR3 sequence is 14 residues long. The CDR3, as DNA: TGTGCCAGCAGTGAGTTAGCGGGAATAAATGAGCAGTTCTTC. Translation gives CASSELAGINEQFF.

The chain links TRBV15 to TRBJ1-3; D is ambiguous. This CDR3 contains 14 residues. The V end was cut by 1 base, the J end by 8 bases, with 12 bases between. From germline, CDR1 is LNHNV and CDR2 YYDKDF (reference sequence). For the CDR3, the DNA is TGTGCCACCAGCAGAGGGTCGGCCGGGGACACCATATATTTT. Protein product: CATSRGSAGDTIYF.

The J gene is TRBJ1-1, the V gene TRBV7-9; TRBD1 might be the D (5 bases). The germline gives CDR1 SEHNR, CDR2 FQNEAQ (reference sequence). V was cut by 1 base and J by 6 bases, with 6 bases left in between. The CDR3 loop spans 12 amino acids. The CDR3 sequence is CASSLEGSEAFF. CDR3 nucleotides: TGTGCCAGCAGCTTAGAGGGGTCTGAAGCTTTCTTT.

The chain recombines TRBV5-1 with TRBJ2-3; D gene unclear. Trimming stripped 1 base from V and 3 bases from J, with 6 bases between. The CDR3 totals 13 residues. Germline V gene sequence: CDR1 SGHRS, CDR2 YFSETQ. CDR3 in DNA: TGCGCCAGCAGCTTGCCGCGTACAGATACGCAGTATTTT. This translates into CASSLPRTDTQYF.

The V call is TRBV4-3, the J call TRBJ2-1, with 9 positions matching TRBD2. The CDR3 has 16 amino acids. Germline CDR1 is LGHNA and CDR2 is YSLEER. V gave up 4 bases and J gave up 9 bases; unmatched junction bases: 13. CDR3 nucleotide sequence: TGCGCCAGCAGCCGGGAAACTAGCGGGTCTAATTCTGAGCAGTTCTTC. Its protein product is CASSRETSGSNSEQFF.